This entry describes one TCR beta chain. What it binds is not known. With a J-beta primer mix and a sample-barcoded 5' primer, a second PCR ran roughly 7 to 11 cycles. Via MiXCR, TCRdb re-called the 5' RACE reads, giving one row per CDR3 protein. The sample consists of roughly 1 million distinct CDR3 sequences, under 30% of them appearing once. This sample stems from a study of blood T cells in healthy people across ages. Study-wide results and limits: Expanded clonotype changes were possibly confounded by unknown donor CMV status. Without sorted subsets, naive and antigen-experienced compartments could not be conclusively compared.

CDR3 length: 17 residues. Germline V gives CDR1 SEHNR, CDR2 FQNEAQ (reference sequence). Between the trimmed V and J ends, which lost 3 bases and 5 bases, there was a span of 22 bases. These same records also appear under a second study, on T cells of mothers and their children. That report notes: Versus unrelated pairs, overlap was slightly higher in related mother-child pairs, without reaching significance.

The receptor comes from a girl aged 2-15 years in good health. The chain couples TRBV7-9 to TRBJ2-5, with D perhaps TRBD1 or TRBD2 (5 bases each). The sequenced sample was blood. CDR3 sequence: CASSFSSRDRTQETQYF. For the CDR3, the DNA is TGTGCCAGCAGCTTTTCTTCGAGGGACCGAACGCAGGAGACCCAGTACTTC.